One sample yielded the 4 T cell receptor beta chains listed below, sequenced in a study of control samples from healthy donors and cancer patients. Using immunoSEQ multiplex PCR, the repertoire was profiled, and TCRdb retains in-frame clones only, with some absent. The table has 150,000 or so clones, just under 95% seen once. The sample taken for sequencing was blood. The receptors come from a man in his late teens or twenties in good health.

This chain uses TRBV5-6 with TRBJ2-3, with 9 positions matching TRBD2. The ends lost 1 base at V and 4 bases at J; junction bases unmatched: 10. The CDR3 covers 17 residues. Germline V gene lookup returns CDR1 SGHDT and CDR2 YYEEEE. The CDR3 is CASSLMRGGDEADTQYF. CDR3 coding DNA: TGTGCCAGCAGCTTGATGCGGGGGGGCGACGAGGCAGATACGCAGTATTTT. Combining the CDR3 with reference TRBV5-6 and TRBJ2-3 gives the whole variable domain DAGVTQSPTHLIKTRGQQVTLRCSPKSGHDTVSWYQQALGQGPQFIFQYYEEEERQRGNFPDRFSGHQFPNYSSELNVNALLLGDSALYLCASSLMRGGDEADTQYFGPGTRLTVL.

The rearrangement links TRBV9 to TRBJ2-2; no definite D call. Trimming removed 0 bases from V and 0 bases from J, with 15 bases in between. CDR1 and CDR2 (germline): SGDLS, YYNGEE. CDR3 size: 18 residues. CDR3 in DNA: TGTGCCAGCAGCGTAGGCCCAGTTCTGGGGACGAACACCGGGGAGCTGTTTTTT. Residues: CASSVGPVLGTNTGELFF. Full variable domain (remainder filled in from reference TRBV9 and TRBJ2-2): DSGVTQTPKHLITATGQRVTLRCSPRSGDLSVYWYQQSLDQGLQFLIQYYNGEERAKGNILERFSAQQFPDLHSELNLSSLELGDSALYFCASSVGPVLGTNTGELFFGEGSRLTVL.

The CDR3 here is CASTGYTEAFF. CDR3 nucleotides: TGTGCCTCTACAGGGTACACTGAAGCTTTCTTT. This sequence joins TRBV30 and TRBJ1-1; D is perhaps TRBD1 (6 bases). The V end was cut by 7 bases, the J end by 3 bases, with 9 bases between. CDR1 is GTSNPN, CDR2 SVGIG, per germline (reference sequence). The CDR3 sequence is 11 residues long.

The chain links TRBV5-1 to TRBJ2-3; D is possibly TRBD2 (6 bases). This CDR3 is built from 15 residues. Per germline, CDR1 SGHRS and CDR2 YFSETQ. Trimming stripped 4 bases from V and 1 base from J, with 13 bases between. Here the CDR3 reads CASSLGRPRTDTQYF. The CDR3 nucleotides read TGCGCCAGCAGCCTCGGGAGACCCCGCACAGATACGCAGTATTTT.